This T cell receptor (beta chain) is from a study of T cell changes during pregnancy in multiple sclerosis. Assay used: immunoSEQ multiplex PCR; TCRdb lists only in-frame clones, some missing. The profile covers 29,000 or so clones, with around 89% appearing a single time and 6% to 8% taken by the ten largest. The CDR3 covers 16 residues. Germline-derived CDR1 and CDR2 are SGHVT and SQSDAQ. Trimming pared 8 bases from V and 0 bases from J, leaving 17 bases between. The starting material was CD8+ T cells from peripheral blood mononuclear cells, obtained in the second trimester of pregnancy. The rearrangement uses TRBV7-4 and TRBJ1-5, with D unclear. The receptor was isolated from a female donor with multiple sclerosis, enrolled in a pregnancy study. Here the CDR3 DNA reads TGTGCCAGCGTCCGCACCCCACAGCTTAGCAATCAGCCCCAGCATTTT. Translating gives CASVRTPQLSNQPQHF.